These 31 T cell receptor beta chains were all obtained from the same sample, sequenced in a study of T cells in Graves' hyperthyroidism and ophthalmopathy. Amplification of TCR beta CDR3 regions used RNA as the template. The study used the HTBI primer set for a first-round RT-PCR of the TCR CDR3. MiXCR, run by TCRdb on the multiplex PCR reads, gives a single entry per CDR3 protein. The sample lists approximately 560,000 distinct CDR3 sequences; about half were seen once. The sample taken for sequencing was peripheral blood or thyroid tissue (not recorded which). The receptors were gathered from a woman between 18 and 29 years old with Graves' hyperthyroidism.

J is TRBJ1-3 and V is TRBV2; D unresolved. CDR3 length: 16 residues. V was pared by 7 bases and J by 0 bases, with 16 bases between. Germline CDR1 is SNHLY and CDR2 is FYNNEI. CDR3 nucleotide sequence: TGTGCCAGCACTCTAAGGAGTTTATTCTCTGGAAACACCATATATTTT. It is translated as CASTLRSLFSGNTIYF.

The table lists this clonotype with many counts. The chain carries TRBV12-3 or TRBV12-4 and TRBJ1-1; D ambiguous. This CDR3 comprises 11 residues. Deletions cut 6 bases from V and 5 bases from J, with 7 bases between. The chain's CDR3 is CASSLRTEAFF. CDR3 DNA: TGTGCCAGCAGCTTAAGAACTGAAGCTTTCTTT.

The chain recombines TRBV7-8 with TRBJ2-5; no clear D gene. The assigned J gene may be wrong: the sequence end matches TRBJ2-7 better. The CDR3 extends over 13 amino acids. Germline lookup yields CDR1 SGHVS and CDR2 FQNEAQ. The CDR3 protein is CASSFDKPYEQYF. CDR3 DNA sequence: TGTGCCAGCAGCTTTGACAAGCCCTACGAGCAGTACTTC.

This chain connects TRBV25-1 to TRBJ1-5, with D unresolved. The CDR3 has 13 residues. Trimming removed 8 bases from V and 6 bases from J, with 14 bases in between. In germline, CDR1 is MGHDK, CDR2 SYGVNS. This CDR3 reads CASRVTDGQPQHF. The CDR3 nucleotides are TGTGCCAGCCGAGTCACGGACGGTCAGCCCCAGCATTTT. Full variable domain (outside the CDR3, taken from reference TRBV25-1 and TRBJ1-5): EADIYQTPRYLVIGTGKKITLECSQTMGHDKMYWYQQDPGMELHLIHYSYGVNSTEKGDLSSESTVSRIRTEHFPLTLESARPSHTSQYLCASRVTDGQPQHFGDGTRLSIL.

The chain is built from TRBV9 and TRBJ2-2; D remains unclear. The V end lost 3 bases, the J end lost 3 bases, and 15 bases lay between the germline ends. This CDR3 contains 16 residues. The germline V gene has CDR1 SGDLS and CDR2 YYNGEE. The CDR3 sequence is CASSAEVALYTGELFF. CDR3 nucleotide sequence: TGTGCCAGCAGCGCCGAGGTGGCTCTTTACACCGGGGAGCTGTTTTTT.

This clonotype has a count of ten or more. This chain uses TRBV24-1 with TRBJ2-5; D not certain. This CDR3 comprises 13 residues. The ends were cut back, 4 bases at V and 1 base at J, with 6 bases in the middle. Germline lookup yields CDR1 KGHDR and CDR2 SFDVKD. As DNA, the CDR3 is TGTGCCACCAGTGAACCTATCCAAGAGACCCAGTACTTC. It encodes CATSEPIQETQYF.

On this clonotype: A single base separates this from a much larger clone, so it may be a read error. The chain combines TRBV29-1 with TRBJ1-1; D is unclear. The CDR3 runs to 11 residues. CDR1 is SQVTM and CDR2 is ANQGSEA in the germline V gene. CDR3 protein: CSVHRVTEASF. The CDR3 nucleotides are TGCAGCGTTCACAGAGTCACTGAAGCTTCCTTT.

This clonotype was seen repeatedly, ten times or more. The J gene is TRBJ2-7, the V gene TRBV29-1; 8 bases fit TRBD2. The CDR3 sequence is 15 residues long. Germline CDR1 is SQVTM and CDR2 is ANQGSEA. V trimming: 0 bases; J trimming: 6 bases; junction bases outside the gene matches: 10. The CDR3 region is CSVEDRGGANGEQYF. DNA for the CDR3: TGCAGCGTTGAAGATCGGGGGGGGGCGAATGGCGAGCAGTACTTC.

This clonotype was counted between two and nine times. The chain uses TRBV7-9 and TRBJ1-2; D is uncertain. The ends were cut back, 11 bases at V and 8 bases at J, with 18 bases in the middle. The CDR3 is 12 residues long. CDR1 and CDR2 from the germline V gene are SEHNR and FQNEAQ (reference sequence). CDR3 in DNA: TGTGCCTGGAGTGGAGCGAGCGGCGGCTACACCTTC. Its translation is CAWSGASGGYTF.

The table lists this clonotype with a few counts. The gene calls are TRBV24-1 and TRBJ2-2; TRBD1 matches at 9 bases. The CDR3 totals 16 residues. The germline V gene encodes CDR1 KGHDR and CDR2 SFDVKD. J was trimmed by 4 bases and V by 1 base; bases with no gene match: 3. The DNA of the CDR3 is TGTGCCACCAGTGATTTCGGACAGGGGATCACCGGGGAGCTGTTTTTT. Translated: CATSDFGQGITGELFF.

V gene TRBV13 combines with J gene TRBJ1-6; the D is unclear. This CDR3 has 15 residues. Looked up from germline, CDR1 is PRHDT and CDR2 is FYEKMQ (reference sequence). Trimming cost V 3 bases and J 2 bases, with 8 bases left between them. CDR3 region: CASSFRVPYNSPLHF. In DNA, the CDR3 is TGTGCCAGCAGCTTTCGGGTGCCCTATAATTCACCCCTCCACTTT.

Comment on this clonotype: Because the CDR3's place on the DNA is in doubt, the DNA is left out and the CDR3 is given as listed by TCRdb. V is TRBV29-1 and J is TRBJ2-2. The CDR3 has 11 residues if both end residues are counted. Looked up from germline, CDR1 is SQVTM and CDR2 is ANQGSEA. CDR3 amino acids: CSVEGTGSCFF.

This clonotype was seen at least ten times. The chain employs TRBV7-6 and TRBJ1-2; perhaps TRBD1 as D (5 bases). Germline V gives CDR1 SGHVS, CDR2 FNYEAQ. This CDR3 comprises 13 residues. Trimming stripped 5 bases from V and 10 bases from J, with 17 bases between. CDR3 in DNA: TGTGCCAGCAGCAAAGGGGTCGGGGGAGACTACACCTTC. It encodes CASSKGVGGDYTF.

This clonotype was counted only a few times. V and J are TRBV29-1 and TRBJ2-7; D gene unclear. CDR3 length equals 13 residues. CDR1 is SQVTM and CDR2 is ANQGSEA in the germline V gene. V was shortened by 3 bases and J by 3 bases, with 12 bases between the two germline ends. In nucleotides, the CDR3 is TGCAGCGTTGACTCCCTAGGCCTCTACGAGCAGTACTTC. Its protein product is CSVDSLGLYEQYF.

This clonotype occurred once. CDR3 amino acids: CASSVLDSSYNSPLHF. The CDR3 coding sequence is TGTGCCAGCAGTGTTCTCGACAGTTCCTATAATTCACCCCTCCACTTT. The chain couples TRBV25-1 to TRBJ1-6, with D possibly matching TRBD1 (5 bases). V was cut by 4 bases and J by 1 base, with 11 bases left in between. The germline V gene encodes CDR1 MGHDK and CDR2 SYGVNS. This CDR3 has 16 residues.

The chain uses TRBV7-2 and TRBJ2-5, with 7 bases lining up with TRBD2. The CDR3 sequence is 16 residues long. After removal of 5 bases from V and 2 bases from J, the junction contained 11 bases not matched to a gene. Looked up from germline, CDR1 is SGHTA and CDR2 is FQGNSA. The DNA for the CDR3 is TGTGCCAGCAGCCAAGTCCTAGCGGCAGATCAAGAGACCCAGTACTTC. Its translation is CASSQVLAADQETQYF.

The chain carries TRBV29-1 and TRBJ1-1, with D unresolved. Per germline, CDR1 SQVTM and CDR2 ANQGSEA. V was clipped by 3 bases and J by 5 bases, with 10 bases between them. The CDR3 is 12 amino acids. The DNA for the CDR3 is TGCAGCGTTGAGGATCAGGAGACTGAAGCTTTCTTT. The encoded protein is CSVEDQETEAFF.

The chain recombines TRBV20-1 with TRBJ2-7, with 9 positions matching TRBD1. Germline-derived CDR1 and CDR2 are DFQATT and SNEGSKA (reference sequence). The V and J ends lost 5 bases and 6 bases, in that order; junction bases with no gene match: 2. The CDR3 consists of 11 residues. CDR3 loop: CSAGDRVEQYF. The CDR3 nucleotides are TGCAGTGCTGGGGACAGGGTCGAGCAGTACTTC.

V usage is TRBV2 and J usage is TRBJ1-5; tentative D call: TRBD1 (5 bases). From germline, CDR1 is SNHLY and CDR2 FYNNEI. The CDR3 consists of 16 residues. Between the trimmed V and J ends, which lost 8 bases and 1 base, there was a span of 18 bases. The CDR3 reads CASSPRQTGSNQPQHF. The CDR3 DNA sequence: TGTGCCAGCTCACCACGCCAAACAGGCAGCAATCAGCCCCAGCATTTT.

This rearrangement joins TRBV20-1 to TRBJ2-7, with D uncertain. V shed 4 bases and J shed 3 bases, with 7 bases lying between them. The CDR3 loop spans 11 amino acids. Germline lookup yields CDR1 DFQATT and CDR2 SNEGSKA (reference sequence). In nucleotides, the CDR3 is TGCAGTGCTACCCCCCTCTACGAGCAGTACTTC. Protein sequence: CSATPLYEQYF.

The chain uses TRBV7-2 and TRBJ1-4, with D possibly matching TRBD1 (5 bases). The V and J ends lost 5 bases and 8 bases respectively, with 18 bases between them. The CDR3 extends over 15 amino acids. Per germline, CDR1 SGHTA and CDR2 FQGNSA. The DNA of the CDR3 is TGTGCCAGCAGCCCCGGGACTGGGCCGCGCGAAAAACTGTTTTTT. Encoded protein: CASSPGTGPREKLFF.

Points on this clonotype: It may be a read error: a sequence one base away is much more abundant. The V gene is TRBV5-1, the J gene TRBJ1-5, with D possibly being TRBD1 (5 bases). The CDR3 runs 14 residues. The germline V gene has CDR1 SGHRS and CDR2 YFSETQ. CDR3 sequence (DNA): TGTGCCAGCAGCTCACAGGACGTGAGTCAGCCCCAGCATTTT. It encodes CASSSQDVSQPQHF.

As regards this clonotype: At one end the junction does not follow the germline gene, possibly because of a read error. The V and J genes are TRBV24-1 and TRBJ2-5, with 13 bases aligning to TRBD2. The germline V gene has CDR1 KGHDR and CDR2 SFDVKD. The CDR3 is made up of 18 amino acids. CDR3 residues: CASSPGTSGTRSQDTQYF. CDR3 bases: TGTGCCAGCAGTCCCGGGACTAGCGGGACTAGGAGTCAAGATACCCAGTACTTC.

The chain carries TRBV10-3 and TRBJ1-5, with a tentative D call TRBD1 (6 bases). This CDR3 has 13 amino acids. The germline V gene has CDR1 ENHRY and CDR2 SYGVKD. V lost 4 bases and J lost 8, with 12 bases in between. Here the CDR3 reads CAISGGPGEPQHF. CDR3 coding DNA: TGTGCCATCAGTGGGGGGCCAGGGGAGCCCCAGCATTTT.

To note about this clonotype: A much larger clone lies one base from this, so it may be a read error. The V gene is TRBV7-7, the J gene TRBJ1-1; 10 bases are shared with TRBD1. The germline gives CDR1 SSHAT, CDR2 FNYEAQ (reference sequence). The CDR3 is 13 amino acids. CDR3 sequence (DNA): TGTGCTAGCAGTTCCGGGACAGGGGACGGGGCTTTCTTT. Protein: CASSSGTGDGAFF.

The chain has TRBV19 and TRBJ1-5, with unresolved D. Germline CDR1 LNHDA, CDR2 SQIVND (reference sequence). This CDR3 spans 13 amino acids. Trimming left V 9 bases short and J 5 bases short, with 14 bases between. The CDR3 reads CASSYFWDQPQHF. The CDR3 DNA reads TGTGCCAGCAGTTATTTCTGGGATCAGCCCCAGCATTTT.

A single count supports this clonotype. The V and J genes are TRBV19 and TRBJ1-5, with a possible D match to TRBD1 (6 bases). The CDR3 loop spans 15 amino acids. Trimming took off 6 bases at V and 3 bases at J, with 15 bases between the two ends. The germline V gene has CDR1 LNHDA and CDR2 SQIVND (reference sequence). The CDR3 DNA reads as TGTGCCAGTAGCCTAATCGGGACAAACAATCAGCCCCAGCATTTT. It codes for CASSLIGTNNQPQHF.

Comments on this clonotype: Likely a read error: the CDR3 ends without its conserved phenylalanine or tryptophan. The DNA is omitted, as the CDR3 cannot be located on it reliably, and the CDR3 follows TCRdb's listing. The CDR3 here is CASSEGNY. The V gene is TRBV2, the J gene TRBJ1-4. The V gene's germline CDR1 is SNHLY and CDR2 FYNNEI. The CDR3 spans 8 residues, counting both ends.

The genes are TRBV7-8 and TRBJ2-7, with D tentatively TRBD2 (6 bases). The V and J ends lost 0 bases and 5 bases respectively, with 11 bases between them. The CDR3 consists of 14 residues. Germline V lookup: CDR1 SGHVS, CDR2 FQNEAQ. CDR3 residues: CASSLAGGRHEQYF. The CDR3 nucleotides read TGTGCCAGCAGCTTAGCGGGGGGACGCCACGAGCAGTACTTC.

Regarding this clonotype: Mismatch with germline at one junction end may stem from a read error. The chain carries TRBV10-2 and TRBJ1-2; no clear D gene. The CDR3 length is 8 residues. From germline, CDR1 is WSHSY and CDR2 SAAADI. In DNA form, the CDR3 reads TGTGCCGTCGGCGGCTACACCTTC. It encodes CAVGGYTF.

This chain links TRBV20-1 with TRBJ2-7; the match to TRBD2 covers 12 bases. V shed 0 bases, J shed 6 bases, and the junction held 0 bases outside the gene matches. CDR3 length: 13 amino acids. The germline gives CDR1 DFQATT, CDR2 SNEGSKA (reference sequence). CDR3: CSARELAGGEQYF. In nucleotides, the CDR3 is TGCAGTGCTAGAGAACTAGCGGGAGGCGAGCAGTACTTC.